Detailed here is one TCR beta chain. This sample is drawn from a study of brain T cells in children with intractable seizures. Time point noted: blood from clinic visit 5 months post-surgery; TSC patient then seizure free. Repertoires were generated with immunoSEQ multiplex PCR, while TCRdb's copy carries only in-frame clones and drops some. The data contain 340,000 or so clones, 93% of them singletons. V was shortened by 4 bases and J by 6 bases, with 16 bases between the two germline ends. The CDR3 runs 14 residues. CDR1 and CDR2 (germline): SGHAT, FQDESV (reference sequence). V and J are TRBV11-1 and TRBJ2-7; tentatively, D is TRBD1 (6 bases). This clonotype was obtained from a boy in the first two years of life with tuberous sclerosis and intractable seizures. This sample comprised peripheral blood, obtained roughly 5 months after surgery. CDR3 coding DNA: TGTGCCAGCAGCTCTTCTCGACAGGTCCTCGAGCAGTACTTC. Translating it yields CASSSSRQVLEQYF.